This T cell receptor beta chain was identified in a study of beta chain features in type 1 diabetes. Study background: All of the samples together had approximately 100,000,000 sorted cells examined.

This clone appeared a few times. What it binds is not known. Based on CD45RO/CCR7/CD25/CD127/CD95/CD27, CD4+ regulatory, stem cell-like memory, naive and central memory cells were sorted. This CDR3 has 16 residues. In germline, CDR1 is SGHVS, CDR2 FNYEAQ. Trimming at V came to 5 bases and at J to 6 bases, leaving 8 bases not matched to a gene. Study observations and caveats: Moderately but significantly shorter TCRB CDR3s were found in Type 1 diabetes patients in all four CD4+ subsets. A pattern of fewer insertions and more deletions at VDJ junctions was seen in type 1 diabetes patients.

Expressed TCRB transcripts were sequenced, since all the RNA that had been isolated was reverse transcribed. Profiled with immunoSEQ multiplex PCR; TCRdb holds only in-frame clones, not every one. Found here are some 290,000 clones, roughly an eighth of them singletons; the top ten hold over 0.015%. This sequence originates from a young man with type 1 diabetes. The sequencing sample was made of naive CD4+ T cells from blood. The chain is built from TRBV7-6 and TRBJ2-2; TRBD1 matches 11 bases. The CDR3 bases are TGTGCCAGCAGCCCGGGACAGGGGGTTCAGTCCGGGGAGCTGTTTTTT. It codes for CASSPGQGVQSGELFF.